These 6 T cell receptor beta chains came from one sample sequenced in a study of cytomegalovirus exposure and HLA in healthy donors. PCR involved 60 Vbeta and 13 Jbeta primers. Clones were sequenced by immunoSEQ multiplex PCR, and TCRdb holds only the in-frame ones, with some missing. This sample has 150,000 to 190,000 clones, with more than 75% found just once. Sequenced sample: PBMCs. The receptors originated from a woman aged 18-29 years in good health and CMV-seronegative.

The CDR3 nucleotides are TGCGCCAGCAGCCAAGGGTGGACAGCCCACTACGAGCAGTACTTC. Its protein is CASSQGWTAHYEQYF. The genes are TRBV4-3 and TRBJ2-7; possibly TRBD1 for D (6 bases). The CDR3 has 15 residues. Between the trimmed V and J ends, which lost 1 base and 3 bases, there was a span of 13 bases. The germline CDR1 and CDR2 sequences are LGHNA and YSLEER.

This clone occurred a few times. CDR3 sequence reads: CASSLGRDTDFLYGYTF. In nucleotides, the CDR3 is TGTGCCAGCAGCTTAGGAAGGGACACCGACTTCCTCTATGGCTACACCTTC. This rearrangement joins TRBV7-9 to TRBJ1-2; tentative D call: TRBD1 (6 bases). Deletions cut 1 base from V and 4 bases from J, with 19 bases between. This CDR3 region has 17 residues. Germline CDR1 is SEHNR and CDR2 is FQNEAQ (reference sequence). The complete variable domain, with remaining parts taken from reference TRBV7-9 and TRBJ1-2, reads DTGVSQNPRHKITKRGQNVTFRCDPISEHNRLYWYRQTLGQGPEFLTYFQNEAQLEKSRLLSDRFSAERPKGSFSTLEIQRTEQGDSAMYLCASSLGRDTDFLYGYTFGSGTRLTVV.

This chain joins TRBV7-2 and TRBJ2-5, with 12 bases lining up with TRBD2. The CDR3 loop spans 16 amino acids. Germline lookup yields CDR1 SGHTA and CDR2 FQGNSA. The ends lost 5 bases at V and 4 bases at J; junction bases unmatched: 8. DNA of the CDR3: TGTGCCAGCAGCCCGAAACCTAGCGGGGGGGCAGAGACCCAGTACTTC. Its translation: CASSPKPSGGAETQYF. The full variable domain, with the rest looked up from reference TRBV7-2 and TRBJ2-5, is GAGVSQSPSNKVTEKGKDVELRCDPISGHTALYWYRQSLGQGLEFLIYFQGNSAPDKSGLPSDRFSAERTGGSVSTLTIQRTQQEDSAVYLCASSPKPSGGAETQYFGPGTRLLVL.

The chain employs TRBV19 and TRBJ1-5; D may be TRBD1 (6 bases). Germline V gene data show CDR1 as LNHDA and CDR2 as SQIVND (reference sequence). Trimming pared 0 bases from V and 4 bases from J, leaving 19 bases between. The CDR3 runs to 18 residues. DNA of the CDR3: TGTGCCAGTAGTATAGATCGGGGCAGGGGCTTTAGGAATCAGCCCCAGCATTTT. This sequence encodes CASSIDRGRGFRNQPQHF.

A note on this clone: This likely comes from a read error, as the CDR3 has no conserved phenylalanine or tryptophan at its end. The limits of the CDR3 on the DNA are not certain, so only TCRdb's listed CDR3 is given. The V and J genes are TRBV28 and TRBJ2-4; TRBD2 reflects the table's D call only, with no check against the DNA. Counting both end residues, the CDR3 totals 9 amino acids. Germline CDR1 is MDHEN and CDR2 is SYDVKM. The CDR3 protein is CASSLSVSS.

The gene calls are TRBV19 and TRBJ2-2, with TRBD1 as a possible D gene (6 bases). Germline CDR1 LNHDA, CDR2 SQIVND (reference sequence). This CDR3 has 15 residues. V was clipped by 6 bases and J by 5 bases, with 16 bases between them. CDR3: CASRQGTRSTGELFF. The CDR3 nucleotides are TGTGCCAGTAGGCAGGGGACAAGGAGTACCGGGGAGCTGTTTTTT.